This is a list of T cell receptor beta chains from one sample in a study of shared clonotypes between healthy human individuals. TCRdb's table, derived via immunoSEQ multiplex PCR, lists solely in-frame clones and lacks some. Of hundreds of thousands of clones in the sample, more than 70% are singletons; the top ten hold 1.5% to 2%. Sample: memory CD4+ T cells sorted from blood. The receptors were gathered from a woman aged 30 to 39 in good health. Each CDR3 is given with its conserved first and last residue. The D gene is left open where the match is weak. Not all rows give a size; the values are once, few, many and, for expanded clones, a class.

j_call: TRBJ2-1; clone_size: .; d_call: .; v_call: TRBV7-8; cdr3_nt: TGTGCCAGCGGTTGGGGGCTAGCGCCGAAAACCTACAATGAGCAGTTCTTC; cdr3_aa: CASGWGLAPKTYNEQFF
j_call: TRBJ1-2; clone_size: .; d_call: .; v_call: TRBV28; cdr3_nt: TGTGCCAGCAGTTCCGCGGACGTCGGGGGCTACACCTTC; cdr3_aa: CASSSADVGGYTF
j_call: TRBJ2-2; clone_size: .; d_call: TRBD1; v_call: TRBV5-1; cdr3_nt: TGCGCCAGCAGCCTATCGTCATGGGACAGGGTTGCCGGGGAGCTGTTTTTT; cdr3_aa: CASSLSSWDRVAGELFF
j_call: TRBJ1-3; clone_size: few; d_call: .; v_call: TRBV30; cdr3_nt: TGTGCCTGGGAGCGGGGGAATGGAAACACCATATATTTT; cdr3_aa: CAWERGNGNTIYF
j_call: TRBJ2-2; clone_size: .; d_call: TRBD1; v_call: TRBV7-9; cdr3_nt: TGTGCCAGCAGCAAAGGGGGCTTGGACACCGGGGAGCTGTTTTTT; cdr3_aa: CASSKGGLDTGELFF
j_call: TRBJ2-1; clone_size: .; d_call: TRBD2; v_call: TRBV28; cdr3_nt: TGTGCCAGCAGGGACCGGCTAGCGGGAGGTCAGAATGAGCAGTTCTTC; cdr3_aa: CASRDRLAGGQNEQFF
j_call: TRBJ2-3; clone_size: .; d_call: .; v_call: TRBV28; cdr3_nt: TGTGCCAGCAGTTCCCCCCCGTTGGATACGCAGTATTTT; cdr3_aa: CASSSPPLDTQYF
j_call: TRBJ1-1; clone_size: .; d_call: .; v_call: TRBV11-2; cdr3_nt: TGTGCCAGCAGCCCAGCCCAGGGGCTCGGGGCTGAAGCTTTCTTT; cdr3_aa: CASSPAQGLGAEAFF
j_call: TRBJ2-4; clone_size: few; d_call: TRBD2; v_call: TRBV2; cdr3_nt: TGTGCCAGCAGTCCGACTAGCGGGAGGGCCAAAAACATTCAGTACTTC; cdr3_aa: CASSPTSGRAKNIQYF
j_call: TRBJ2-7; clone_size: .; d_call: .; v_call: TRBV28; cdr3_nt: TGTGCCAGCAGTATCCTATTCTACGAGCAGTACTTC; cdr3_aa: CASSILFYEQYF
j_call: TRBJ1-4; clone_size: few; d_call: .; v_call: TRBV11-2; cdr3_nt: TGTGCCAGCAGCTTTGGGGGAACTAATGAAAAACTGTTTTTT; cdr3_aa: CASSFGGTNEKLFF
j_call: TRBJ1-5; clone_size: once; d_call: TRBD1; v_call: TRBV30; cdr3_nt: TGTGCCTGGAGTGCCGGGACAGGGGGCGAGGAGCCCCAGCATTTT; cdr3_aa: CAWSAGTGGEEPQHF
j_call: TRBJ2-3; clone_size: .; d_call: .; v_call: TRBV20-1; cdr3_nt: TGCAGTGCTAGGTGGGCCGATACGCAGTATTTT; cdr3_aa: CSARWADTQYF
j_call: TRBJ2-7; clone_size: once; d_call: .; v_call: TRBV2; cdr3_nt: TGTGCCAGCAGTGTCCAGAGAGTATACGAGCAGTACTTC; cdr3_aa: CASSVQRVYEQYF
j_call: TRBJ2-1; clone_size: .; d_call: TRBD2; v_call: TRBV7-7; cdr3_nt: TGTGCCAGCAGCTTAGGACTAGCAGGAGACAATGAGCAGTTCTTC; cdr3_aa: CASSLGLAGDNEQFF
j_call: TRBJ2-7; clone_size: .; d_call: .; v_call: TRBV25-1; cdr3_nt: TGTGCCAGCAGTCAAGCCAGCGGGTCCTACGAGCAGTACTTC; cdr3_aa: CASSQASGSYEQYF
j_call: TRBJ1-3; clone_size: .; d_call: TRBD1; v_call: TRBV11-2; cdr3_nt: TGTGCCAGCAGCGCGGGACAGGGAAACACCATATATTTT; cdr3_aa: CASSAGQGNTIYF
j_call: TRBJ2-1; clone_size: .; d_call: TRBD2; v_call: TRBV28; cdr3_nt: TGTGCCAGCAGTTCCCCGCTAGCGGGAGAGTACAATGAGCAGTTCTTC; cdr3_aa: CASSSPLAGEYNEQFF
j_call: TRBJ2-5; clone_size: few; d_call: .; v_call: TRBV5-1; cdr3_nt: TGCGCCAGCAACAACCGGGACAACCCGGCGGGGACCCAGTACTTC; cdr3_aa: CASNNRDNPAGTQYF
j_call: TRBJ2-3; clone_size: .; d_call: TRBD2; v_call: TRBV28; cdr3_nt: TGTGCCAGCGGCGGGGGGTCTGGCACAGATACGCAGTATTTT; cdr3_aa: CASGGGSGTDTQYF
j_call: TRBJ2-5; clone_size: .; d_call: TRBD2; v_call: TRBV9; cdr3_nt: TGTGCCAGCAGCTGGACTAGCGGAGTCCAAGAGACCCAGTACTTC; cdr3_aa: CASSWTSGVQETQYF
j_call: TRBJ2-3; clone_size: .; d_call: .; v_call: TRBV5-1; cdr3_nt: TGCGCCAGCAGCAATACAGCTTCCACAGATACGCAGTATTTT; cdr3_aa: CASSNTASTDTQYF
j_call: TRBJ2-6; clone_size: .; d_call: .; v_call: TRBV6-1; cdr3_nt: TGTGCCAGCAGTGAAACGTGGGTCAGACACTCTGGGGCCAACGTCCTGACTTTC; cdr3_aa: CASSETWVRHSGANVLTF
j_call: TRBJ2-7; clone_size: .; d_call: .; v_call: TRBV28; cdr3_nt: TGTGCCAGCAGTTTGGGCCAGACCTACGAGCAGTACTTC; cdr3_aa: CASSLGQTYEQYF
j_call: TRBJ1-1; clone_size: .; d_call: .; v_call: TRBV29-1; cdr3_nt: TGCAGCGCCACCTACACTGACAGGGAAGCTTTCTTT; cdr3_aa: CSATYTDREAFF
j_call: TRBJ1-2; clone_size: .; d_call: TRBD1; v_call: TRBV6-6; cdr3_nt: TGTGCCAGCAGTTACTCCACACAGGGGGCTGGCTATGGCTACACCTTC; cdr3_aa: CASSYSTQGAGYGYTF